Presented here are 5 T cell receptor beta chains from one specimen sequenced in a study of blood T cell repertoires in COVID-19 (TCRdb year 2020). The protocol used for the library was the immunoSEQ multiplex PCR assay. Entries here come from immuneACCESS through TCRdb and include only in-frame sequences with V and J called. Some clones fail to appear in such tables; in the studies checked, an unresolved V gene covers under half of the shortfall, and the cause of the remainder is unknown. The table for this sample lists approximately 240,000 clones; around 83% of them were counted only once. The ten largest clones take up roughly 1.4% of the sample. Material: peripheral blood. These receptors all come from a woman between 40 and 55 years old who had recovered from COVID-19.

V gene TRBV10-3 combines with J gene TRBJ1-4; possibly TRBD1 for D (5 bases). The V gene's germline CDR1 is ENHRY and CDR2 SYGVKD. The V gene lost 6 bases and the J gene lost 4 bases, with 15 bases spanning the gap. This CDR3 contains 15 residues. The CDR3 spells CAISRTGEVNEKLFF. The CDR3 DNA is TGTGCCATCAGCCGTACAGGTGAAGTTAATGAAAAACTGTTTTTT.

This clone was found a few times. The chain joins TRBV28 to TRBJ2-3, with D unclear. Per germline, CDR1 MDHEN and CDR2 SYDVKM. Trimming pared 3 bases from V and 6 bases from J, leaving 7 bases between. The length of the CDR3 is 12 residues. The CDR3 is CASSFGPDTQYF. CDR3 DNA: TGTGCCAGCAGTTTTGGGCCCGATACGCAGTATTTT. Combining the CDR3 with reference TRBV28 and TRBJ2-3 gives the whole variable domain DVKVTQSSRYLVKRTGEKVFLECVQDMDHENMFWYRQDPGLGLRLIYFSYDVKMKEKGDIPEGYSVSREKKERFSLILESASTNQTSMYLCASSFGPDTQYFGPGTRLTVL.

The genes are TRBV12-3 or TRBV12-4 and TRBJ1-1; D gene ambiguous. The CDR3 is 13 amino acids. V shed 3 bases and J shed 3 bases, with 8 bases lying between them. In DNA, the CDR3 is TGTGCCAGCAGTTTCGTACGGGACACTGAAGCTTTCTTT. Translated: CASSFVRDTEAFF.

J is TRBJ2-7 and V is TRBV4-3; maybe TRBD1 (5 bases). Germline CDR1 is LGHNA and CDR2 is YSLEER. This CDR3 has 13 residues. V was shortened by 5 bases and J by 4 bases, with 12 bases between the two germline ends. The CDR3 loop reads CASSTVSGYEQYF. The CDR3 DNA reads TGCGCCAGCAGCACCGTATCAGGGTACGAGCAGTACTTC.

The gene calls are TRBV28 and TRBJ1-4, with 9 bases lining up with TRBD1. Germline V gene data show CDR1 as MDHEN and CDR2 as SYDVKM. V was clipped by 6 bases and J by 0 bases; unmatched bases: 5. The CDR3 consists of 16 residues. Here the CDR3 DNA reads TGTGCCAGCAGCCAGACAGGGGGTGCAACTAATGAAAAACTGTTTTTT. As protein: CASSQTGGATNEKLFF.